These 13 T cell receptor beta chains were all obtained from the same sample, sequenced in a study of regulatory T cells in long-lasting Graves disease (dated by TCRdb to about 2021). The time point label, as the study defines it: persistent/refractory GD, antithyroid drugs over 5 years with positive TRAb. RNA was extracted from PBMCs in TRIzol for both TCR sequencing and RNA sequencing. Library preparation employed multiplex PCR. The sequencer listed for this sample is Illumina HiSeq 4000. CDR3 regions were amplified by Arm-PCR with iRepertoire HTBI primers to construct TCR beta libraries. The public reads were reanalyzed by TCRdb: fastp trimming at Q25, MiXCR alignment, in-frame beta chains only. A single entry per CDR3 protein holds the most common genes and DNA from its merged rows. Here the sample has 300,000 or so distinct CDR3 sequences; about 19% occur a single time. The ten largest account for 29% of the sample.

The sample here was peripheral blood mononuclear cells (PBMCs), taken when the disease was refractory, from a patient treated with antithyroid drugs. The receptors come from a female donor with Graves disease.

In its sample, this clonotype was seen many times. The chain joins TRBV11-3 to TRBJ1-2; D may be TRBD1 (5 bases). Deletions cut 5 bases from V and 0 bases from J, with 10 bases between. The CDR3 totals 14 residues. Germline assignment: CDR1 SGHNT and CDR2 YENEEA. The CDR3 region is CASSRDGANYGYTF. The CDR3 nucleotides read TGTGCCAGCAGCCGGGACGGAGCTAACTATGGCTACACCTTC.

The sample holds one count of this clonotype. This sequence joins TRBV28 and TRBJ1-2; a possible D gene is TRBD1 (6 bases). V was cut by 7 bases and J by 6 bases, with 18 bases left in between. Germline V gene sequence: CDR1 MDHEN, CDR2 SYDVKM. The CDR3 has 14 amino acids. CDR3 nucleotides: TGTGCCAGCACCTCATACGGGGGGGCTGATGGCTACACCTTC. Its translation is CASTSYGGADGYTF.

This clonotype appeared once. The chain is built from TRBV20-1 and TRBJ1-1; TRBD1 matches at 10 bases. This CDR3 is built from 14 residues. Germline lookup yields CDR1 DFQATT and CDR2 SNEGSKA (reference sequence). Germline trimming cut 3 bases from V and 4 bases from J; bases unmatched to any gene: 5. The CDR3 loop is CSARRQGAGTEAFF. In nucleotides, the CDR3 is TGCAGTGCTAGGAGACAGGGGGCGGGCACTGAAGCTTTCTTT.

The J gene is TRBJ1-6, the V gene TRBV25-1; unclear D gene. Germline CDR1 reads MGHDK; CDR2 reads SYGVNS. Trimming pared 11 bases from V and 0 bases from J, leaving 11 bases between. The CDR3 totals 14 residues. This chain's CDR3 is CASQPSSYNSPLHF. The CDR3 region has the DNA TGTGCCTCCCAACCGAGCTCCTATAATTCACCCCTCCACTTT. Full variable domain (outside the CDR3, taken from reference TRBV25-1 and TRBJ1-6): EADIYQTPRYLVIGTGKKITLECSQTMGHDKMYWYQQDPGMELHLIHYSYGVNSTEKGDLSSESTVSRIRTEHFPLTLESARPSHTSQYLCASQPSSYNSPLHFGNGTRLTVT.

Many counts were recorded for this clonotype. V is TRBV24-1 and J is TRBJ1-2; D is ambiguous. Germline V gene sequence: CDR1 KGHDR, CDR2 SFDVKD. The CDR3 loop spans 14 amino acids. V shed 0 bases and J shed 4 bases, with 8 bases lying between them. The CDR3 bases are TGTGCCACCAGTGATTTGCCCAGGAGCTATGGCTACACCTTC. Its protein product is CATSDLPRSYGYTF.

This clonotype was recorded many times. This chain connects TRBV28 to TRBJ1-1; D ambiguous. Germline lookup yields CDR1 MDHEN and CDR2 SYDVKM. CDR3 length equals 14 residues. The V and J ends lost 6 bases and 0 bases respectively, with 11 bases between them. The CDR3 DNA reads TGTGCCAGCAGCTTTTCGGGCCTGAACACTGAAGCTTTCTTT. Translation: CASSFSGLNTEAFF.

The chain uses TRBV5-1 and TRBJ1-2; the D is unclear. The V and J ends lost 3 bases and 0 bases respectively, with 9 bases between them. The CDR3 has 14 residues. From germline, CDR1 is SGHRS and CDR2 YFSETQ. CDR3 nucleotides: TGCGCCAGCAGCTCCACCGGGACTAACTATGGCTACACCTTC. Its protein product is CASSSTGTNYGYTF.

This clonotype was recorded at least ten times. The chain's CDR3 is CASSFWIYRTNTGELFF. CDR3 DNA: TGTGCCAGCAGTTTTTGGATATACAGGACGAACACCGGGGAGCTGTTTTTT. The genes are TRBV27 and TRBJ2-2, with D perhaps matching TRBD1 (5 bases). Trimming took 3 bases from V and 0 from J, leaving 14 bases between them. The CDR3 covers 17 residues. Germline V CDR1 and CDR2: MNHEY, SMNVEV (reference sequence).

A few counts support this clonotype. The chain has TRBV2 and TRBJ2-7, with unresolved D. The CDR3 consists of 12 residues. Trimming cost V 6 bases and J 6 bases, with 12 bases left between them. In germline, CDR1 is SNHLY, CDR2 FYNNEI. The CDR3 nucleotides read TGTGCCAGCAGAGTCGATGGGGTCGAGCAGTACTTC. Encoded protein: CASRVDGVEQYF.

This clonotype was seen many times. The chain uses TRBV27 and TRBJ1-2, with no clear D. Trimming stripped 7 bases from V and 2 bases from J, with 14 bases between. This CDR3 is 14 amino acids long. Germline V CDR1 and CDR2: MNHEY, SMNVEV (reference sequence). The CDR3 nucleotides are TGTGCCAGCACCTTTCGCGCAGGAAACTATGGCTACACCTTC. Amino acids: CASTFRAGNYGYTF.

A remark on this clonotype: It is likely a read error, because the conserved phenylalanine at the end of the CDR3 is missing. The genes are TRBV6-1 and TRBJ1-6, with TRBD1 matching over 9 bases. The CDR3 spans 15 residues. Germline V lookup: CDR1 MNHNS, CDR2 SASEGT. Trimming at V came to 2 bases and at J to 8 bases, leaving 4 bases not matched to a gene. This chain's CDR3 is CASSERRQGDSPLHS. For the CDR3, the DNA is TGTGCCAGCAGTGAACGGAGACAGGGGGATTCACCCCTCCACTCT.

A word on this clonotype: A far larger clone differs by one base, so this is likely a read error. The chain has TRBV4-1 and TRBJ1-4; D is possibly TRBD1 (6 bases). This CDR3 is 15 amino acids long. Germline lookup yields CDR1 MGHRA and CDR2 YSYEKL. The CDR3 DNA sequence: TGTGCCAGCAGCCTTCGGGGGCAGGCTAATGAAAAACTGTTTTTT. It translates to CASSLRGQANEKLFF.

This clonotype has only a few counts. For the CDR3, the DNA is TGCGCCAGCAGCTTTACCCTAGCGGGAGGCGGCGGCGAGCAGTACTTC. Protein: CASSFTLAGGGGEQYF. V usage is TRBV5-1 and J usage is TRBJ2-7, with TRBD2 identical over 11 bases. Germline-derived CDR1 and CDR2 are SGHRS and YFSETQ. This CDR3 is 16 amino acids long. With 2 bases clipped from V and 6 bases from J, the junction kept 10 bases outside the gene matches.